In this sample, the clone carrying this T cell receptor (beta chain) turned up a few times. Antigen unknown. All of the donors were Caucasians in good health. The cDNA had a unique molecular identifier and a template-switch universal primer site. Each CDR3 protein is one row after TCRdb ran MiXCR on the 5' RACE reads. Of under 900,000 distinct CDR3 sequences in the sample, around 12% were seen once. This record belongs to a study of identical twins. Study-level points and caveats: Compared with unrelated sharing, twin-shared out-of-frame alpha sequences had more low-probability sequences. These conclusions were based on statistical analysis (cross-sectional, not following the same donors).

Germline trimming cut 3 bases from V and 11 bases from J; bases unmatched to any gene: 8. The CDR3 is 13 residues long. The same sample was also used in a study of yellow fever vaccine responses in identical twins.

The origin of this receptor is a woman under 30 in good health. The chain is built from TRBV12-3 or TRBV12-4 and TRBJ1-1; 8 bases fit TRBD1. The sequencing sample was made of PBMCs. The CDR3 nucleotides read TGTGCCAGCAGTTTTGGGACAGGTTTTGACGCTTTCTTT. Its translation: CASSFGTGFDAFF.